The T cell receptor beta chain described here comes from a study of graft-versus-host responses after intestinal transplantation. In the study overall: For approximately three years after anti-thymocyte globulin induction, all recipients took tacrolimus and steroids.

Sequenced by immunoSEQ multiplex PCR; TCRdb stores in-frame clones only, minus some. Of roughly 90,000 clones in the sample, around nine tenths were seen once. As for this clone: The antigen is undetermined.

Overall study findings and caveats: Association was observed between peak circulating GvH clone levels and early post-transplant HvG declines. The authors found GvH clones in recipient marrow, some appearing first in ileum or blood.

The length of the CDR3 is 20 residues. Germline loops: CDR1 LNHNV, CDR2 YYDKDF (reference sequence). V was pared by 5 bases and J by 2 bases, with 18 bases of the junction left unmatched. The chain couples TRBV15 to TRBJ1-5; TRBD1 agrees at 10 bases. The source was unstimulated CD8+ T cells sorted from spleen or lymph node cells, collected before intestinal transplant. The receptor comes from a human donor who received an intestinal transplant. CDR3 protein: CATSAWGPHGTGEGNQPQHF. DNA of the CDR3: TGTGCCACCAGCGCCTGGGGGCCCCACGGGACAGGGGAAGGCAATCAGCCCCAGCATTTT.